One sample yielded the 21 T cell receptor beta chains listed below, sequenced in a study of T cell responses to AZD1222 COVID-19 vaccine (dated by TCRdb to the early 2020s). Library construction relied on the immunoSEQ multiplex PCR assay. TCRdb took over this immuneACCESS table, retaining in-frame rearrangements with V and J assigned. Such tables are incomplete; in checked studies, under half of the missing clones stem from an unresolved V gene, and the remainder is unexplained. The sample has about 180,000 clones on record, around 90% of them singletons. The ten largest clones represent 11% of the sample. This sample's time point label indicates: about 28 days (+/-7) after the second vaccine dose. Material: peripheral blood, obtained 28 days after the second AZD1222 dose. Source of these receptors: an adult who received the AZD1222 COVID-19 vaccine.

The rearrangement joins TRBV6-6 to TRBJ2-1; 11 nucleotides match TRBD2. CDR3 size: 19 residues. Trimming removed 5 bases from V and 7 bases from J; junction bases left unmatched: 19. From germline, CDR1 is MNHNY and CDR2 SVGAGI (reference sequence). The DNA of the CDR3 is TGTGCCAGCAGTCCTCTTCCCGGACTAGCGGGCGGGCCTGGGAATGAGCAGTTCTTC. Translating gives CASSPLPGLAGGPGNEQFF.

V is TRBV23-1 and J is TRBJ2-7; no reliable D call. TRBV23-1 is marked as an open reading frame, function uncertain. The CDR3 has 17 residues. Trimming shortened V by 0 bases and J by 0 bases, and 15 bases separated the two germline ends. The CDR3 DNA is TGCGCCAGCAGTCAATCGTTGTTAAGTAACAGCTCCTACGAGCAGTACTTC. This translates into CASSQSLLSNSSYEQYF.

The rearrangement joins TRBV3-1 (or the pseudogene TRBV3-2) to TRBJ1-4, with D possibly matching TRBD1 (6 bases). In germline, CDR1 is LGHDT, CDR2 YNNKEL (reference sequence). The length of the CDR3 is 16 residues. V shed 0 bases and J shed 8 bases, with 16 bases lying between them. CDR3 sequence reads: CASSQDGGALREKLFF. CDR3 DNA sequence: TGTGCCAGCAGCCAAGATGGGGGGGCGCTGAGAGAAAAACTGTTTTTT.

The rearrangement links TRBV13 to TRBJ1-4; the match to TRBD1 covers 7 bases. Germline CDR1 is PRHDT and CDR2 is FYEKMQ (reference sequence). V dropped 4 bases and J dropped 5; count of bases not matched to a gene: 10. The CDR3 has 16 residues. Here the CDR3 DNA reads TGTGCCAGCAGCTCGCGCTCGGGACAGCCGAATGAAAAACTGTTTTTT. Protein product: CASSSRSGQPNEKLFF.

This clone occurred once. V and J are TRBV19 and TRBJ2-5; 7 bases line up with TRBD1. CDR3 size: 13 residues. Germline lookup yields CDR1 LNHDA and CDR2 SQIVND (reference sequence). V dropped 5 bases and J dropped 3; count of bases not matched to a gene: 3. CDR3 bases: TGTGCCAGTAGTCCTGACAGGGAAGAGACCCAGTACTTC. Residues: CASSPDREETQYF.

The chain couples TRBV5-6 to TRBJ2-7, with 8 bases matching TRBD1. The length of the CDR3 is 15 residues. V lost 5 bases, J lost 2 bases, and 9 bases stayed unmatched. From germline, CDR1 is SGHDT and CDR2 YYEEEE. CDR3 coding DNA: TGTGCCAGCAGTTCGGGACAGGCGATAGCCTACGAGCAGTACTTC. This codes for CASSSGQAIAYEQYF.

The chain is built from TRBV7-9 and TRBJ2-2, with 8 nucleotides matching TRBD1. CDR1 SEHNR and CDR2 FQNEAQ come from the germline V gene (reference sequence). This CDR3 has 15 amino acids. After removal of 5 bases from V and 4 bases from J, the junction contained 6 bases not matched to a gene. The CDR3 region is CASSPRTGPTGELFF. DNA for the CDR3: TGTGCCAGCAGCCCCCGGACAGGGCCCACCGGGGAGCTGTTTTTT.

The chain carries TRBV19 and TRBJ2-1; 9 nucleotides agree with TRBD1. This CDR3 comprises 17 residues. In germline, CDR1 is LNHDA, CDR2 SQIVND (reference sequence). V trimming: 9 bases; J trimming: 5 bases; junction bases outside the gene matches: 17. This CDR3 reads CASTQRKQGADDNEQFF. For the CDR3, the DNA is TGTGCCAGCACACAAAGGAAACAGGGGGCGGACGACAATGAGCAGTTCTTC.

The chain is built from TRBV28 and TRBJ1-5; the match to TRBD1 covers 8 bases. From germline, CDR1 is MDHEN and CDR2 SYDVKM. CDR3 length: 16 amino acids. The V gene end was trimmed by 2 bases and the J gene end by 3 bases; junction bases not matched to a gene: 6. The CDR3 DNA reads TGTGCCAGCAGTTTAGGTTGGACAGGGAACAATCAGCCCCAGCATTTT. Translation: CASSLGWTGNNQPQHF.

CDR3 protein: CASSRTTEETQYF. In DNA form, the CDR3 reads TGTGCCAGCTCACGAACGACTGAAGAGACCCAGTACTTC. V gene TRBV18 combines with J gene TRBJ2-5, with D hard to call. Between the trimmed V and J ends, which lost 4 bases and 3 bases, there was a span of 9 bases. The CDR3 is 13 residues long. Germline V lookup: CDR1 KGHSH, CDR2 LQKENI.

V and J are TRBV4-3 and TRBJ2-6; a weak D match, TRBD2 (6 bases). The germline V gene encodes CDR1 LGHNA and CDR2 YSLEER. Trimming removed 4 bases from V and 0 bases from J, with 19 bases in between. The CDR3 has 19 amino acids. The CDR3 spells CASSRWGGVSSSGANVLTF. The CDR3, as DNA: TGCGCCAGCAGCCGATGGGGAGGCGTGTCCTCCTCTGGGGCCAACGTCCTGACTTTC.

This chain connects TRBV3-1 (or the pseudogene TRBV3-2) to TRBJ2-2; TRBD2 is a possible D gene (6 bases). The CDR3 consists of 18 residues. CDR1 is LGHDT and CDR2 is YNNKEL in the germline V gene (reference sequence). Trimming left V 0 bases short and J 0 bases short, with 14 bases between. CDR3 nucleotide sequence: TGTGCCAGCAGCCAAGAAAAAGGCGGGACCGCGAACACCGGGGAGCTGTTTTTT. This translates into CASSQEKGGTANTGELFF.

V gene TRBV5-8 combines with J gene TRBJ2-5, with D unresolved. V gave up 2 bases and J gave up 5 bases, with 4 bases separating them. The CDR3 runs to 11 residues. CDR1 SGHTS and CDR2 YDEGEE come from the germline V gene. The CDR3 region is CASSFWETQYF. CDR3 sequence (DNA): TGTGCCAGCAGCTTTTGGGAGACCCAGTACTTC. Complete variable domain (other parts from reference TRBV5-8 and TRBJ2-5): EAGVTQSPTHLIKTRGQQATLRCSPISGHTSVYWYQQALGLGLQFLLWYDEGEERNRGNFPPRFSGRQFPNYSSELNVNALELEDSALYLCASSFWETQYFGPGTRLLVL.

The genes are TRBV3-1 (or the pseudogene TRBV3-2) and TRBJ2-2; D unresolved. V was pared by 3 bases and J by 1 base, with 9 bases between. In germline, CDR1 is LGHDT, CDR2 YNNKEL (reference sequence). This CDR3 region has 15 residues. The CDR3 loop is CASSHGQMNTGELFF. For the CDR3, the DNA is TGTGCCAGCAGCCATGGGCAGATGAACACCGGGGAGCTGTTTTTT.

CDR3 sequence: CASSFGGLAGDGGADTQYF. CDR3 nucleotides: TGTGCCAGCAGCTTTGGTGGACTAGCGGGCGACGGAGGAGCAGATACGCAGTATTTT. J is TRBJ2-3 and V is TRBV11-3; 11 nucleotides agree with TRBD2. The germline CDR1 and CDR2 sequences are SGHNT and YENEEA. Trimming at V came to 3 bases and at J to 4 bases, leaving 15 bases not matched to a gene. The CDR3 length is 19 residues.

As DNA, the CDR3 is TGTGCCAGCAGCCGACAGGGGGATGGGGAGCTGTTTTTT. This encodes CASSRQGDGELFF. The genes are TRBV7-3 and TRBJ2-2; 9 bases map to TRBD1. The V gene's germline CDR1 is SGHTA and CDR2 FQGTGA. This CDR3 contains 13 residues. V lost 5 bases and J lost 8; bases outside the gene matches: 3. Filled out from reference TRBV7-3 and TRBJ2-2, the complete variable domain reads GAGVSQTPSNKVTEKGKYVELRCDPISGHTALYWYRQSLGQGPEFLIYFQGTGAADDSGLPNDRFFAVRPEGSVSTLKIQRTERGDSAVYLCASSRQGDGELFFGEGSRLTVL.

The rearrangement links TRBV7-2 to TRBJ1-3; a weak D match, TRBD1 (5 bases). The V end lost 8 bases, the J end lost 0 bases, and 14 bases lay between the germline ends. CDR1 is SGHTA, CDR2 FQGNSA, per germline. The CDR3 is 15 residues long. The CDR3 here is CASRRDPDSGNTIYF. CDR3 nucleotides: TGTGCCAGCCGCCGGGACCCTGACTCTGGAAACACCATATATTTT.

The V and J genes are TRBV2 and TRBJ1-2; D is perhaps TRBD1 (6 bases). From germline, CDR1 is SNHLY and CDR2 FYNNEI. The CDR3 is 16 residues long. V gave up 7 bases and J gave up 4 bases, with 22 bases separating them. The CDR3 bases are TGTGCCAGCACAAGGTCCAGGGGACGGGCCTCCTATGGCTACACCTTC. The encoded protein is CASTRSRGRASYGYTF. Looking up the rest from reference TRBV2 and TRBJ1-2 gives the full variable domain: EPEVTQTPSHQVTQMGQEVILRCVPISNHLYFYWYRQILGQKVEFLVSFYNNEISEKSEIFDDQFSVERPDGSNFTLKIRSTKLEDSAMYFCASTRSRGRASYGYTFGSGTRLTVV.

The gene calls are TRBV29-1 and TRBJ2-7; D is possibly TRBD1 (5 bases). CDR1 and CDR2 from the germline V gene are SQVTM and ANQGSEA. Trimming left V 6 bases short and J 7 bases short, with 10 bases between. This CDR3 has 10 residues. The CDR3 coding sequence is TGCAGCGTGGATAAGGGGGAGCAGTACTTC. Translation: CSVDKGEQYF.

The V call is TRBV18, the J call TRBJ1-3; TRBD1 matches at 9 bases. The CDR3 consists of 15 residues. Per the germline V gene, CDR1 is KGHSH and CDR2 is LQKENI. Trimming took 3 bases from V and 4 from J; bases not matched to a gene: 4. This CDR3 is CASSPGTGLGNTIYF. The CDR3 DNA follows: TGTGCCAGCTCACCCGGGACAGGGCTAGGAAACACCATATATTTT.

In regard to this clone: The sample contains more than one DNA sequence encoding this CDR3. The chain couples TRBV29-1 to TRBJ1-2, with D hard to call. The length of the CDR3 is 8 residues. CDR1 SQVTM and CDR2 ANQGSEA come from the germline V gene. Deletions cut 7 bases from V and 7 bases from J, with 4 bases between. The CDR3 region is CSGGGYTF. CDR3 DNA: TGCAGCGGGGGTGGCTACACCTTC.